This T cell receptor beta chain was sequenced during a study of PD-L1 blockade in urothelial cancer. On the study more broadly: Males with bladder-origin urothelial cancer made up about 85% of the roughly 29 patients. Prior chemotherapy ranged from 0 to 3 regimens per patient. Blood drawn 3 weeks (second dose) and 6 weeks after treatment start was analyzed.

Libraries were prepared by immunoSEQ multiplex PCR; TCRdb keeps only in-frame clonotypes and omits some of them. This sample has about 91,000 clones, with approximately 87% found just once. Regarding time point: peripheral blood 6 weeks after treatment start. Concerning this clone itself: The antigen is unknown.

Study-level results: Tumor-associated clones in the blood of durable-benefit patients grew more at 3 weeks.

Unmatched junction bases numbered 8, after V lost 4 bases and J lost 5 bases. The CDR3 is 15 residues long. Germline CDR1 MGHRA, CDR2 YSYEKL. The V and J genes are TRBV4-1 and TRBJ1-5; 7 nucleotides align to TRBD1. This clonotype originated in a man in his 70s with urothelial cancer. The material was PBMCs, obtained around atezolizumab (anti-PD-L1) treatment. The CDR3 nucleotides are TGCGCCAGCAGCCCGACCGGGACAGACTATCAGCCCCAGCATTTT. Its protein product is CASSPTGTDYQPQHF.